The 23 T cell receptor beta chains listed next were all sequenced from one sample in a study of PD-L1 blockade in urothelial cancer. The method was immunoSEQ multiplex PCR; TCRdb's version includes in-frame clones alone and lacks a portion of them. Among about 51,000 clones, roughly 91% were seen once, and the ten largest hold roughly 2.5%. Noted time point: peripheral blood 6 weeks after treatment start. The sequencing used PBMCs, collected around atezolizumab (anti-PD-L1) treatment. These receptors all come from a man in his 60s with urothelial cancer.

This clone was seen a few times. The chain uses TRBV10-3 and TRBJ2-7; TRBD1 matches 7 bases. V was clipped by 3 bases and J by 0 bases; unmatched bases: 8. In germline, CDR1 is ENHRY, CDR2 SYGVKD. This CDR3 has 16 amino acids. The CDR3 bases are TGTGCCATCAGTGAAGATGAGACAGGGACCTCCTACGAGCAGTACTTC. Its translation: CAISEDETGTSYEQYF.

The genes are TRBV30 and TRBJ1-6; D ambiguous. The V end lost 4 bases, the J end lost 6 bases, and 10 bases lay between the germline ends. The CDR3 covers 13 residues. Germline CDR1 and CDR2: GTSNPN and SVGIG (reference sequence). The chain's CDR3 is CAWTGSPNSPLHF. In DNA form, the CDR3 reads TGTGCCTGGACCGGGAGCCCTAATTCACCCCTCCACTTT.

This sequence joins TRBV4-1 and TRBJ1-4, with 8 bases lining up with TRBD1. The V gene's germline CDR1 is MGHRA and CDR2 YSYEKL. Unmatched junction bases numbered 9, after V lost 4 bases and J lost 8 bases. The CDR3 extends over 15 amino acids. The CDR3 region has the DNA TGCGCCAGCAGCCTAACAGGGGGGAGTGGAGAAAAACTGTTTTTT. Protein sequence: CASSLTGGSGEKLFF.

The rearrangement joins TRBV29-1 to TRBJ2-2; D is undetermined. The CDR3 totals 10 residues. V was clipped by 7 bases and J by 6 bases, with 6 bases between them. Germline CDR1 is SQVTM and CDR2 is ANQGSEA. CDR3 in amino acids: CSELSGELFF. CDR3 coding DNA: TGCAGCGAACTCTCCGGGGAGCTGTTTTTT.

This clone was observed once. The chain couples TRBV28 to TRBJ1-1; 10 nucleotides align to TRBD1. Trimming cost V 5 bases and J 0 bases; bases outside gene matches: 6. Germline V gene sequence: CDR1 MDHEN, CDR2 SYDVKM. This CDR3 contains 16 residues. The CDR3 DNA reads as TGTGCCAGCAGTCCGACAGGGGGCGGTTTGAACACTGAAGCTTTCTTT. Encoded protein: CASSPTGGGLNTEAFF.

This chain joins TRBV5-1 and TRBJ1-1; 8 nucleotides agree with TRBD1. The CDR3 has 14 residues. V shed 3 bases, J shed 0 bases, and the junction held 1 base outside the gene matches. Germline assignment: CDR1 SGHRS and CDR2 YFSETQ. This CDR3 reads CASSSGQVNTEAFF. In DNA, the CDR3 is TGCGCCAGCAGCTCGGGACAGGTGAACACTGAAGCTTTCTTT.

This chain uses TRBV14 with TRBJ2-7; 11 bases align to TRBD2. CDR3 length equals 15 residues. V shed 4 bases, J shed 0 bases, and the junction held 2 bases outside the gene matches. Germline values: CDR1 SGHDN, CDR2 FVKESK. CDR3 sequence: CASSRTSGSSYEQYF. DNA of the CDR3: TGTGCCAGCAGCCGAACTAGCGGGAGCTCCTACGAGCAGTACTTC.

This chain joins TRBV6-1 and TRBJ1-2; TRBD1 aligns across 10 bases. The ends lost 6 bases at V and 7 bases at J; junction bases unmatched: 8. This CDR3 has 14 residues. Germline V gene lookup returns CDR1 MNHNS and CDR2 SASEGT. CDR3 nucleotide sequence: TGTGCCAGCAGCGAACCGGGACAGGGGTTTGGCTACACCTTC. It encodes CASSEPGQGFGYTF.

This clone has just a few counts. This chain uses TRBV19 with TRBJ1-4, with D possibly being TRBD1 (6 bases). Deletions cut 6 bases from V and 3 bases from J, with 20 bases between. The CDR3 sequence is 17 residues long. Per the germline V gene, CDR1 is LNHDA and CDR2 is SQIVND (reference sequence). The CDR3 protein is CASSRSGGAGANEKLFF. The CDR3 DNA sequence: TGTGCCAGTAGCCGTAGTGGGGGCGCGGGTGCTAATGAAAAACTGTTTTTT.

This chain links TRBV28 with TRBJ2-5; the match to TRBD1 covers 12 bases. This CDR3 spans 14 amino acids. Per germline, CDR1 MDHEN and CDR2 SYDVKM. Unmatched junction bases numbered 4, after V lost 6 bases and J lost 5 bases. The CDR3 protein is CASRGTGGAETQYF. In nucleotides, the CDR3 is TGTGCCAGCAGGGGGACAGGGGGCGCGGAGACCCAGTACTTC.

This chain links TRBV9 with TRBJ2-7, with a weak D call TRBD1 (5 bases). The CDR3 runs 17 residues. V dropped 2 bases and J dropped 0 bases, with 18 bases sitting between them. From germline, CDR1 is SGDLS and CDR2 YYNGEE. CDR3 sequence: CASSVGPGSVDSYEQYF. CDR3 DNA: TGTGCCAGCAGCGTTGGGCCAGGGTCCGTTGACTCCTACGAGCAGTACTTC.

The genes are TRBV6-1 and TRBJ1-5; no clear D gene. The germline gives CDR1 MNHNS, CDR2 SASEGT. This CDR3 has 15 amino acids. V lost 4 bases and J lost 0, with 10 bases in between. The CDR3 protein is CASSVTPYSNQPQHF. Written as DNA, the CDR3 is TGTGCCAGCAGTGTGACACCTTATAGCAATCAGCCCCAGCATTTT.

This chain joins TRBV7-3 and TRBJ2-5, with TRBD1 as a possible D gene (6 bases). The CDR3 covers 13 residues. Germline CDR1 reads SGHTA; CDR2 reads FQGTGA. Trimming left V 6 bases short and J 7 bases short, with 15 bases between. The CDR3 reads CASSSLGAGTQYF. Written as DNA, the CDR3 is TGTGCCAGCAGTTCCCTGGGGGCGGGGACCCAGTACTTC.

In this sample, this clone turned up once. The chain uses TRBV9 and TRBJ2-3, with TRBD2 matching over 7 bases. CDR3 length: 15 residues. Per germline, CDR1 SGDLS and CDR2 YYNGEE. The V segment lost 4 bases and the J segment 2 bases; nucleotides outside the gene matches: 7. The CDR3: CASSLFGLDTDTQYF. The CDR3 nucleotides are TGTGCCAGCAGCTTATTCGGACTAGACACAGATACGCAGTATTTT.

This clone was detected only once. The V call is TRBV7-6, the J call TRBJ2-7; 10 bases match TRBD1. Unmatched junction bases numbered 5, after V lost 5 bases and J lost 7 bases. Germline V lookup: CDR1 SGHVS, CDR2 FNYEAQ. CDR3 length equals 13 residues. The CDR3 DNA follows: TGTGCCAGCAGCAGGGACAGGGGAGGGGAGCAGTACTTC. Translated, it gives CASSRDRGGEQYF.

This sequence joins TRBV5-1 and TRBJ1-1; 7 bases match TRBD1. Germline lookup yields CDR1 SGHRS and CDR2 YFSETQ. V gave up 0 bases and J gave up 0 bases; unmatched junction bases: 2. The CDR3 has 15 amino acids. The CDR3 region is CASSLGDRMNTEAFF. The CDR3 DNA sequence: TGCGCCAGCAGCTTGGGGGACAGAATGAACACTGAAGCTTTCTTT.

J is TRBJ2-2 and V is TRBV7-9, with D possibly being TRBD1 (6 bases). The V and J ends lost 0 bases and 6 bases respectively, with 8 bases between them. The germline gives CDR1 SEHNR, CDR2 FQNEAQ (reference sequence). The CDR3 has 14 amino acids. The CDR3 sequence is CASSLAGAAGELFF. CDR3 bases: TGTGCCAGCAGCTTAGCGGGGGCGGCCGGGGAGCTGTTTTTT. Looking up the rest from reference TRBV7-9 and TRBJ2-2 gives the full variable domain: DTGVSQNPRHKITKRGQNVTFRCDPISEHNRLYWYRQTLGQGPEFLTYFQNEAQLEKSRLLSDRFSAERPKGSFSTLEIQRTEQGDSAMYLCASSLAGAAGELFFGEGSRLTVL.

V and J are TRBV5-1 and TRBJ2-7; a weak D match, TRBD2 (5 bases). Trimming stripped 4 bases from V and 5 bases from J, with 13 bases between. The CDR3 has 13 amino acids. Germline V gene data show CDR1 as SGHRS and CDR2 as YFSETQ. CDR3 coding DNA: TGCGCCAGCAGCGTCGGGATTGCCCACGAGCAGTACTTC. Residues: CASSVGIAHEQYF.

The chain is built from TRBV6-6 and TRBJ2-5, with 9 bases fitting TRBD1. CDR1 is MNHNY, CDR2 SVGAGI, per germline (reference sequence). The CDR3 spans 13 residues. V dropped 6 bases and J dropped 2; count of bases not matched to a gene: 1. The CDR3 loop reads CASRDRGQETQYF. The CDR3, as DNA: TGTGCCAGCAGAGACAGGGGGCAAGAGACCCAGTACTTC.

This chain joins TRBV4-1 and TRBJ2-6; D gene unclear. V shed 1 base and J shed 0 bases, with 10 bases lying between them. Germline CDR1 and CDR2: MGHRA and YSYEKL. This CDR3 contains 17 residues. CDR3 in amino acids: CASSQVARSSGANVLTF. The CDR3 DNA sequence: TGCGCCAGCAGCCAAGTTGCCCGTAGCTCTGGGGCCAACGTCCTGACTTTC.

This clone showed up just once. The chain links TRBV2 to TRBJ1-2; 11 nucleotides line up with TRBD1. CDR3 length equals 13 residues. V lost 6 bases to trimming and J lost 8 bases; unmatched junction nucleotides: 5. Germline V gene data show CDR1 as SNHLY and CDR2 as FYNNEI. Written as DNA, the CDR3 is TGTGCCAGCAGAGGACAGGGGGCGTTCGGCTACACCTTC. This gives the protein CASRGQGAFGYTF. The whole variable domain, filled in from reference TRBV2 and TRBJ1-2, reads EPEVTQTPSHQVTQMGQEVILRCVPISNHLYFYWYRQILGQKVEFLVSFYNNEISEKSEIFDDQFSVERPDGSNFTLKIRSTKLEDSAMYFCASRGQGAFGYTFGSGTRLTVV.

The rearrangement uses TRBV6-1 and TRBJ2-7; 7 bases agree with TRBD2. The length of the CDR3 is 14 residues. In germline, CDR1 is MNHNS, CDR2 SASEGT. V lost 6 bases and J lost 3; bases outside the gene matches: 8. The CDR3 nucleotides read TGTGCCAGCAGGGGGGGGGACTCCTACTACGAGCAGTACTTC. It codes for CASRGGDSYYEQYF.

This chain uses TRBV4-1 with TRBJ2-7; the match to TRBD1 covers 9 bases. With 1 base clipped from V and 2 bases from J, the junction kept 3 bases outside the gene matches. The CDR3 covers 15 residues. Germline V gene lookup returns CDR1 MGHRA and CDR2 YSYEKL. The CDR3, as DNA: TGCGCCAGCAGCCAAGCCGGGACAGGGCCCTACGAGCAGTACTTC. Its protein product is CASSQAGTGPYEQYF.